A single sample gave rise to the 14 T cell receptor beta chains below, sequenced in a study of blood T cells in healthy people across ages. A sample-barcoded 5' primer and a J-beta primer mix were used in a second PCR of roughly 7 to 12 cycles. TCRdb processed the 5' RACE reads anew with MiXCR; each CDR3 protein has one entry. The sample carries approximately 780,000 distinct CDR3 sequences, roughly 25% recorded once. These data were also reused for a study on T cells of mothers and their children.

The specimen sequenced was blood. These receptors were obtained from a boy aged 5-17 years in good health.

This clonotype was found a few times. The chain is built from TRBV29-1 and TRBJ2-5; 9 bases align to TRBD2. The CDR3 covers 14 residues. V was pared by 5 bases and J by 4 bases, with 8 bases of the junction left unmatched. Germline CDR1 SQVTM, CDR2 ANQGSEA. The CDR3 reads CSVKRGARVETQYF. The CDR3 DNA reads as TGCAGCGTTAAGCGGGGGGCCCGGGTAGAGACCCAGTACTTC.

The CDR3 loop reads CASSETSEGTDTQYF. As DNA, the CDR3 is TGTGCCAGCAGTGAAACTAGCGAGGGCACAGATACGCAGTATTTT. V is TRBV6-1 and J is TRBJ2-3, with 7 bases lining up with TRBD2. The CDR3 totals 15 residues. V dropped 2 bases and J dropped 1; count of bases not matched to a gene: 3. From germline, CDR1 is MNHNS and CDR2 SASEGT.

The rearrangement uses TRBV7-8 and TRBJ2-3, with 9 bases fitting TRBD2. The CDR3 is made up of 16 amino acids. Germline assignment: CDR1 SGHVS and CDR2 FQNEAQ. After removal of 3 bases from V and 1 base from J, the junction contained 5 bases not matched to a gene. CDR3 in amino acids: CASSFEGLAGTDTQYF. The DNA of the CDR3 is TGTGCCAGCAGCTTTGAGGGACTAGCCGGCACAGATACGCAGTATTTT.

The CDR3 is CSVEATPGTDNEKLFF. Written as DNA, the CDR3 is TGCAGCGTTGAAGCCACCCCCGGGACCGACAATGAAAAACTGTTTTTT. This chain connects TRBV29-1 to TRBJ1-4, with D possibly being TRBD1 (5 bases). CDR3 length: 16 amino acids. Trimming removed 1 base at V and 5 bases at J, with 17 bases between. Per germline, CDR1 SQVTM and CDR2 ANQGSEA.

The chain couples TRBV7-9 to TRBJ2-7; TRBD2 might be the D (5 bases). The germline V gene encodes CDR1 SEHNR and CDR2 FQNEAQ (reference sequence). The CDR3 is 15 residues long. Trimming pared 6 bases from V and 0 bases from J, leaving 15 bases between. CDR3 region: CASSHVGDPSYEQYF. The CDR3 DNA is TGTGCCAGCAGTCACGTCGGGGATCCCTCCTACGAGCAGTACTTC.

The chain combines TRBV11-2 with TRBJ2-1, with D unresolved. The CDR3 has 12 residues. Germline loops: CDR1 SGHAT, CDR2 FQNNGV. V lost 5 bases, J lost 10 bases, and 12 bases lay in between. This CDR3 reads CASSDGADEQFF. The CDR3 nucleotides read TGTGCCAGCAGCGACGGTGCCGACGAGCAGTTCTTC.

The sample holds a few counts of this clonotype. The chain recombines TRBV28 with TRBJ1-1; 9 nucleotides agree with TRBD1. Germline trimming cut 6 bases from V and 3 bases from J; bases unmatched to any gene: 8. From germline, CDR1 is MDHEN and CDR2 SYDVKM. The CDR3 totals 15 residues. The CDR3 reads CASRTGGLQDTEAFF. The CDR3 nucleotides read TGTGCCAGCAGGACAGGGGGTCTGCAGGACACTGAAGCTTTCTTT.

This clonotype was recorded a few times. The chain carries TRBV27 and TRBJ2-7, with 7 bases identical to TRBD2. The germline V gene has CDR1 MNHEY and CDR2 SMNVEV (reference sequence). Trimming removed 3 bases from V and 6 bases from J; junction bases left unmatched: 8. This CDR3 is 14 amino acids long. CDR3 DNA sequence: TGTGCCAGCAGTTTCGGTGGCGGGGGTGGCGAGCAGTACTTC. Protein sequence: CASSFGGGGGEQYF.

The rearrangement uses TRBV6-2 or TRBV6-3 and TRBJ1-2; D gene unclear. The length of the CDR3 is 14 residues. Germline CDR1 is MNHEY and CDR2 is SVGEGT. Deletions cut 2 bases from V and 0 bases from J, with 7 bases between. For the CDR3, the DNA is TGTGCCAGCAGTTACGGTAGGACTAACTATGGCTACACCTTC. Amino acids: CASSYGRTNYGYTF.

This chain uses TRBV7-2 with TRBJ1-1; D is ambiguous. Trimming took 5 bases from V and 7 from J, leaving 17 bases between them. Germline V gene lookup returns CDR1 SGHTA and CDR2 FQGNSA. This CDR3 region has 14 residues. The CDR3 sequence is CASSPQSDGSEAFF. Here the CDR3 DNA reads TGTGCCAGCAGCCCCCAGAGCGATGGGAGTGAAGCTTTCTTT.

This chain joins TRBV29-1 and TRBJ1-1; 7 bases line up with TRBD1. The trim removed 5 bases at V and 6 bases at J, leaving 9 bases unmatched. The germline gives CDR1 SQVTM, CDR2 ANQGSEA. This CDR3 has 13 residues. CDR3 sequence reads: CSVRTGAYAEAFF. DNA for the CDR3: TGCAGCGTTCGTACAGGGGCTTACGCTGAAGCTTTCTTT.

This clonotype was observed at least ten times. V gene TRBV29-1 combines with J gene TRBJ2-6; D gene unclear. The germline gives CDR1 SQVTM, CDR2 ANQGSEA. The CDR3 length is 15 residues. V was pared by 4 bases and J by 0 bases, with 10 bases between. CDR3 in amino acids: CSVAHGPSGANVLTF. CDR3 DNA: TGCAGCGTTGCCCACGGACCCTCTGGGGCCAACGTCCTGACTTTC.

The chain links TRBV15 to TRBJ2-4, with D uncertain. The germline V gene has CDR1 LNHNV and CDR2 YYDKDF (reference sequence). V was trimmed by 0 bases and J by 6 bases, leaving 3 bases between them. The CDR3 is 12 amino acids. CDR3 nucleotide sequence: TGTGCCACCAGCAGAGACAGAAACATTCAGTACTTC. Protein: CATSRDRNIQYF.

This clonotype appeared a few times. The V and J genes are TRBV6-6 and TRBJ1-1; D is uncertain. The CDR3 runs 13 residues. CDR1 and CDR2 from the germline V gene are MNHNY and SVGAGI (reference sequence). Trimming removed 8 bases at V and 6 bases at J, with 16 bases between. The CDR3 protein is CASGREFKPEAFF. The CDR3, as DNA: TGTGCCAGCGGTCGGGAGTTTAAGCCTGAAGCTTTCTTT.